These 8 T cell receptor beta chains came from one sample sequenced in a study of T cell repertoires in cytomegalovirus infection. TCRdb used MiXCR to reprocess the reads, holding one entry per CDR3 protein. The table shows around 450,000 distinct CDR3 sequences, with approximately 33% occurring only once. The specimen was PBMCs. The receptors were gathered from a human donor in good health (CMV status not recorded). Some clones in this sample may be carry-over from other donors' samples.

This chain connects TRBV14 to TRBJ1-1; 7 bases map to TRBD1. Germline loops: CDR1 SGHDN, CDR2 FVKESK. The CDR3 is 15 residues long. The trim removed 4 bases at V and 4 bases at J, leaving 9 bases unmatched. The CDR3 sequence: CASSPQGRLSTEAFF. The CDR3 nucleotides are TGTGCCAGCAGCCCACAGGGGAGGCTTAGCACTGAAGCTTTCTTT. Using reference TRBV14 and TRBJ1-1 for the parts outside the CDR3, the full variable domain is EAGVTQFPSHSVIEKGQTVTLRCDPISGHDNLYWYRRVMGKEIKFLLHFVKESKQDESGMPNNRFLAERTGGTYSTLKVQPAELEDSGVYFCASSPQGRLSTEAFFGQGTRLTVV.

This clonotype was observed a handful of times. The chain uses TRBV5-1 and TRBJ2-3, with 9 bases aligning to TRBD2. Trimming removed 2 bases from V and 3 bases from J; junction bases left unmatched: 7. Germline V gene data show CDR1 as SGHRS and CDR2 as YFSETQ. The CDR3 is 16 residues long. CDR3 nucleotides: TGCGCCAGCAGCTTACCTGGACTAGCGAAAACAGATACGCAGTATTTT. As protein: CASSLPGLAKTDTQYF.

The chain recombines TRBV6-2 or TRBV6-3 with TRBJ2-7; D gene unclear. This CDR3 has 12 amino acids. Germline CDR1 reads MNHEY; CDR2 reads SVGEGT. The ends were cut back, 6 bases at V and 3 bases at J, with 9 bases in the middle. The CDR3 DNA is TGTGCCAGCAGGGTAGGGAACTACGAGCAGTACTTC. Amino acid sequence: CASRVGNYEQYF.

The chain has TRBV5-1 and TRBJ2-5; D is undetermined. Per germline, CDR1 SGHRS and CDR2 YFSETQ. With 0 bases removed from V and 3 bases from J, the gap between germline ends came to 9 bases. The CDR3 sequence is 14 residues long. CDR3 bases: TGCGCCAGCAGCTTGGGGCTACCAGAAGAGACCCAGTACTTC. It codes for CASSLGLPEETQYF.

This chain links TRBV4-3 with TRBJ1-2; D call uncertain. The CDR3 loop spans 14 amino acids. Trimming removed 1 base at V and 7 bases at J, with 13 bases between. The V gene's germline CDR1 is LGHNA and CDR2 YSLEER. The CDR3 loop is CASSQALGSAGYTF. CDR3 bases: TGCGCCAGCAGCCAAGCTCTTGGGAGTGCTGGCTACACCTTC.

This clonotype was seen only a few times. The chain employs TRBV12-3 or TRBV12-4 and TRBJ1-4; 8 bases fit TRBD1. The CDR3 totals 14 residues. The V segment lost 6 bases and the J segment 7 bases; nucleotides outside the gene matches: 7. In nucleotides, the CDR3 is TGTGCCAGCAGAACCACAGGGGGGACTGAAAAACTGTTTTTT. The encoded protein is CASRTTGGTEKLFF.

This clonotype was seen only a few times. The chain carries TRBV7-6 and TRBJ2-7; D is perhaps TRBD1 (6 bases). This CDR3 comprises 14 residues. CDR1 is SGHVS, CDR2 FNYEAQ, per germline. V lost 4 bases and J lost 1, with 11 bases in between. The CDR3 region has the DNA TGTGCCAGCAGCTCCCGGACAGATTCCTACGAGCAGTACTTC. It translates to CASSSRTDSYEQYF.

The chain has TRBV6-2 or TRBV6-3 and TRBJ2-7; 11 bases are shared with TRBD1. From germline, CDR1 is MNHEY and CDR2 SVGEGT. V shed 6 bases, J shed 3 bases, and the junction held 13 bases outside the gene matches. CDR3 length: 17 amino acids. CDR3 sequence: CASSPRKGTGGNYEQYF. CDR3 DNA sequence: TGTGCCAGCAGCCCCCGCAAAGGGACAGGGGGGAACTACGAGCAGTACTTC.